These 21 T cell receptor beta chains originate from one sample sequenced in a study of vaccination effects on CD4 cells after COVID-19 (dated by TCRdb to the early 2020s). What these receptors recognize is not known. After less than 13 days of culture, CD4+ T cells were isolated with the EasySep CD4+ T cell isolation kit. Each participant received two doses of an mRNA SARS-CoV-2 vaccine, either BNT162b2 or mRNA-1273. The method was the immunoSEQ multiplex PCR assay. TCRdb's version of the immuneACCESS table is confined to in-frame rearrangements and falls short of the full clone set. An unresolved V gene accounts for under half of the shortfall where checked; the remainder is of unknown origin. Across this sample there are 45,000 to 55,000 clones, with roughly 72% seen only once. The ten top clones hold about 7% of the sample. This material consisted of CD4+ T cells from PBMCs cultured without peptide, taken after COVID-19 vaccination. The source is a human donor who received a COVID-19 vaccine.

The J gene is TRBJ1-2, the V gene TRBV9; D remains unclear. This CDR3 is built from 15 residues. Germline V gene sequence: CDR1 SGDLS, CDR2 YYNGEE. V lost 0 bases and J 8 bases, leaving 17 bases between the germline ends. The CDR3 nucleotides read TGTGCCAGCAGCGTAGAGCCCGCGCCTTTCTCGGGCTACACCTTC. Its translation is CASSVEPAPFSGYTF.

The chain uses TRBV6-5 and TRBJ2-4; no clear D gene. CDR1 and CDR2 from the germline V gene are MNHEY and SVGAGI. V lost 5 bases and J 6 bases, leaving 17 bases between the germline ends. CDR3 length: 15 residues. CDR3: CASSPVTSPLNIQYF. Written as DNA, the CDR3 is TGTGCCAGCAGTCCCGTAACGAGCCCTTTAAACATTCAGTACTTC.

The V call is TRBV18, the J call TRBJ2-5, with a possible D match to TRBD1 (5 bases). Germline V CDR1 and CDR2: KGHSH, LQKENI. The CDR3 loop spans 13 amino acids. V lost 6 bases, J lost 0 bases, and 8 bases lay in between. CDR3 region: CASSQGHQETQYF. CDR3 in DNA: TGTGCCAGCTCCCAGGGTCACCAAGAGACCCAGTACTTC.

The chain is built from TRBV5-4 and TRBJ1-3, with 7 bases matching TRBD1. Looked up from germline, CDR1 is SGHNT and CDR2 is YYREEE (reference sequence). With V trimmed by 4 bases and J by 2 bases, 9 bases remained unmatched. CDR3 size: 16 residues. CDR3: CASSVAGGYPGNTIYF. The CDR3 nucleotides read TGTGCCAGCAGCGTCGCAGGGGGTTATCCTGGAAACACCATATATTTT. Full variable domain (outside the CDR3, taken from reference TRBV5-4 and TRBJ1-3): ETGVTQSPTHLIKTRGQQVTLRCSSQSGHNTVSWYQQALGQGPQFIFQYYREEENGRGNFPPRFSGLQFPNYSSELNVNALELDDSALYLCASSVAGGYPGNTIYFGEGSWLTVV.

V usage is TRBV7-6 and J usage is TRBJ1-3, with 7 bases lining up with TRBD1. Per germline, CDR1 SGHVS and CDR2 FNYEAQ. This CDR3 region has 18 residues. V was clipped by 0 bases and J by 0 bases; unmatched bases: 8. The CDR3 spells CASSLAFGGGDSGNTIYF. DNA of the CDR3: TGTGCCAGCAGCTTAGCTTTCGGAGGGGGCGACTCTGGAAACACCATATATTTT.

The CDR3 coding sequence is TGTGCCAGCAGTGCTAGAAGACTAGCGGGGCCCACGGATGAGCAGTTCTTC. This codes for CASSARRLAGPTDEQFF. J is TRBJ2-1 and V is TRBV25-1; 11 nucleotides line up with TRBD2. The CDR3 is made up of 17 amino acids. CDR1 is MGHDK and CDR2 is SYGVNS in the germline V gene. Trimming cost V 4 bases and J 8 bases; bases outside gene matches: 13. Full variable domain (missing parts from reference TRBV25-1 and TRBJ2-1): EADIYQTPRYLVIGTGKKITLECSQTMGHDKMYWYQQDPGMELHLIHYSYGVNSTEKGDLSSESTVSRIRTEHFPLTLESARPSHTSQYLCASSARRLAGPTDEQFFGPGTRLTVL.

The chain employs TRBV6-1 and TRBJ2-5; 12 bases align to TRBD2. The CDR3 covers 15 residues. Germline V CDR1 and CDR2: MNHNS, SASEGT. Trimming took 2 bases from V and 2 from J; bases not matched to a gene: 0. CDR3 sequence: CASSELAGGQETQYF. The CDR3 DNA reads TGTGCCAGCAGTGAACTAGCGGGGGGGCAAGAGACCCAGTACTTC.

The V and J genes are TRBV11-2 and TRBJ1-4, with D possibly matching TRBD1 (5 bases). The V end was cut by 1 base, the J end by 3 bases, with 12 bases between. Germline V gene data show CDR1 as SGHAT and CDR2 as FQNNGV. CDR3 length: 16 residues. The CDR3 sequence: CASSLGDGFSNEKLFF. The CDR3 DNA reads as TGTGCCAGCAGCTTAGGGGACGGATTTTCTAATGAAAAACTGTTTTTT.

The CDR3 region is CASSLSYEQYF. Written as DNA, the CDR3 is TGTGCCAGCAGTCTCTCCTACGAGCAGTACTTC. The chain recombines TRBV27 with TRBJ2-7; unclear D gene. V dropped 5 bases and J dropped 0 bases, with 2 bases sitting between them. The CDR3 has 11 residues. Germline CDR1 is MNHEY and CDR2 is SMNVEV (reference sequence).

This clone was recorded once. The chain carries TRBV4-2 and TRBJ2-5, with 9 nucleotides matching TRBD2. Germline trimming cut 0 bases from V and 7 bases from J; bases unmatched to any gene: 9. Germline V gives CDR1 LGHNA, CDR2 YNFKEQ. The CDR3 length is 16 residues. The CDR3, as DNA: TGTGCCAGCAGCCAAGATAGCGGGGGACATGACGGGACCCAGTACTTC. Protein: CASSQDSGGHDGTQYF.

The rearrangement joins TRBV5-1 to TRBJ2-3; TRBD1 is a possible D gene (5 bases). CDR3 length: 14 amino acids. The germline CDR1 and CDR2 sequences are SGHRS and YFSETQ. The ends were cut back, 4 bases at V and 0 bases at J, with 9 bases in the middle. Here the CDR3 reads CASSIGVSTDTQYF. Written as DNA, the CDR3 is TGCGCCAGCAGCATAGGGGTCAGCACAGATACGCAGTATTTT.

The chain joins TRBV7-2 to TRBJ2-3; D not certain. The germline V and J ends were trimmed by 5 bases and 6 bases, with 12 bases remaining between them. The CDR3 consists of 13 residues. Germline values: CDR1 SGHTA, CDR2 FQGNSA. DNA for the CDR3: TGTGCCAGCAGCGGCCAGACTTCGGATACGCAGTATTTT. Its translation is CASSGQTSDTQYF.

The gene calls are TRBV25-1 and TRBJ2-1; a possible D gene is TRBD2 (5 bases). V lost 3 bases to trimming and J lost 10 bases, with 10 bases between them. Looked up from germline, CDR1 is MGHDK and CDR2 is SYGVNS. This CDR3 spans 12 amino acids. Written as DNA, the CDR3 is TGTGCCAGCAGTGATTCTAGCAGAGAGCAGTTCTTC. Protein product: CASSDSSREQFF. Together with reference TRBV25-1 and TRBJ2-1, the CDR3 gives the full variable domain: EADIYQTPRYLVIGTGKKITLECSQTMGHDKMYWYQQDPGMELHLIHYSYGVNSTEKGDLSSESTVSRIRTEHFPLTLESARPSHTSQYLCASSDSSREQFFGPGTRLTVL.

The CDR3 coding sequence is TGTGCCAGCAGTGAAGCCGGAGGGCTGGGGAACACTGAAGCTTTCTTT. This codes for CASSEAGGLGNTEAFF. This sequence joins TRBV6-1 and TRBJ1-1, with D unresolved. CDR3 length: 16 amino acids. V lost 0 bases to trimming and J lost 1 base, with 12 bases between them. Germline V gives CDR1 MNHNS, CDR2 SASEGT.

The rearrangement joins TRBV2 to TRBJ1-6; 9 nucleotides line up with TRBD1. V lost 10 bases and J lost 4; bases outside the gene matches: 5. The germline V gene has CDR1 SNHLY and CDR2 FYNNEI. The CDR3 runs 14 residues. The DNA of the CDR3 is TGTGCCATACCGACAGGGGGTTATAATTCACCCCTCCACTTT. The encoded protein is CAIPTGGYNSPLHF.

This chain uses TRBV9 with TRBJ1-2; tentative D call: TRBD1 (6 bases). CDR1 is SGDLS and CDR2 is YYNGEE in the germline V gene. With 0 bases removed from V and 4 bases from J, the gap between germline ends came to 16 bases. CDR3 length equals 16 residues. This CDR3 is CASSVEETGRTYGYTF. Here the CDR3 DNA reads TGTGCCAGCAGCGTAGAGGAAACAGGGCGGACCTATGGCTACACCTTC.

This clone is categorized as medium-sized (0.01 to 0.1%). This chain joins TRBV6-1 and TRBJ2-2, with 8 positions matching TRBD2. The CDR3 loop spans 15 amino acids. The V segment lost 2 bases and the J segment 1 base; nucleotides outside the gene matches: 0. Germline-derived CDR1 and CDR2 are MNHNS and SASEGT. The CDR3 loop is CASSELAGNTGELFF. CDR3 sequence (DNA): TGTGCCAGCAGTGAACTAGCGGGGAACACCGGGGAGCTGTTTTTT.

The rearrangement links TRBV6-1 to TRBJ1-2; D not resolved. Per the germline V gene, CDR1 is MNHNS and CDR2 is SASEGT. V dropped 1 base and J dropped 7 bases, with 13 bases sitting between them. The CDR3 contains 14 residues. The CDR3 here is CASSEVGRPAGYTF. The CDR3 region has the DNA TGTGCCAGCAGTGAAGTCGGGCGTCCGGCTGGCTACACCTTC.

The chain uses TRBV6-5 and TRBJ2-3, with 9 positions matching TRBD1. After removal of 2 bases from V and 4 bases from J, the junction contained 7 bases not matched to a gene. This CDR3 has 16 residues. In germline, CDR1 is MNHEY, CDR2 SVGAGI. The CDR3 DNA reads as TGTGCCAGCAGTTACACCACAGGGGGCCTCGCAGATACGCAGTATTTT. This codes for CASSYTTGGLADTQYF.

The rearrangement joins TRBV1 to TRBJ2-7; TRBD2, the table's D call, was not compared with the DNA. TRBV1 is listed as a pseudogene. The CDR3 has 18 amino acids. CDR3 sequence (DNA): TGCACCAGCGTTGCCCTCACTGGGCGACTAGCCTACTCCTACGAGCAGTACTTC. Translating gives CTSVALTGRLAYSYEQYF.

The rearrangement links TRBV9 to TRBJ1-1; weak D call: TRBD1 (5 bases). This CDR3 comprises 14 residues. CDR1 is SGDLS, CDR2 YYNGEE, per germline. Deletions cut 0 bases from V and 5 bases from J, with 11 bases between. CDR3 bases: TGTGCCAGCAGCGTAGCCTGGGGGGGGACTGAAGCTTTCTTT. Its protein is CASSVAWGGTEAFF.